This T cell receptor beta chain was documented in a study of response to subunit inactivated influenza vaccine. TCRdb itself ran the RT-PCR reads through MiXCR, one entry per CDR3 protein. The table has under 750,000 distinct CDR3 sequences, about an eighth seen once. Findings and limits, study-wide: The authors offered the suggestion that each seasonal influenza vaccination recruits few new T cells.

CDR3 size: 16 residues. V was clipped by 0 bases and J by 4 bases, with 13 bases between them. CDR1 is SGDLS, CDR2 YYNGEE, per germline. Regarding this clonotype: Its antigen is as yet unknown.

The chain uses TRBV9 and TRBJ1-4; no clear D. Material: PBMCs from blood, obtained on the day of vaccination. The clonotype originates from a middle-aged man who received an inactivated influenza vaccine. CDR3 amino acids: CASSVGGWESNEKLFF. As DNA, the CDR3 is TGTGCCAGCAGCGTAGGGGGATGGGAGAGTAATGAAAAACTGTTTTTT.